This T cell receptor (beta chain) was recorded in a study of regulatory T cells in long-lasting Graves disease. Combining iRepertoire HTBI primers with Arm-PCR of CDR3 regions, the authors built TCR beta libraries. TCRdb itself ran the multiplex PCR reads through MiXCR, one entry per CDR3 protein. The sample carries about 420,000 distinct CDR3 sequences, 23% recorded once. Time point defined: persistent/refractory GD, antithyroid drugs over 5 years with positive TRAb. There was RNA extracted from PBMCs, and the TCR library was made from it. This clonotype was observed a handful of times. Germline CDR1 is LNHDA and CDR2 is SQIVND (reference sequence). Deletions cut 5 bases from V and 6 bases from J, with 23 bases between. The CDR3 covers 17 residues.

The rearrangement links TRBV19 to TRBJ1-5, with D perhaps matching TRBD1 (5 bases). The TCR was taken from a female donor with Graves disease. The specimen comprised peripheral blood mononuclear cells (PBMCs), sampled when the disease was refractory, from a patient treated with antithyroid drugs. CDR3 in DNA: TGTGCCAGTAGTGCGCCCTTGGGACCCGGTCAGGGTCAGCCCCAGCATTTT. Translating gives CASSAPLGPGQGQPQHF.